This T cell receptor beta chain comes out of a study of long-term antiretroviral therapy in people with HIV. Only United States sites treated participants with HIV. The cryopreserved samples used held 1-10 million PBMC prior to extraction of DNA. They ran version v3.0 of the immunoSEQ assay at survey level. This table comes from immunoSEQ multiplex PCR, and its TCRdb copy is limited to in-frame clones, with some not included. The sample contains under 20,000 clones, less than 80% of which appear only once. Sequencing used unsorted PBMCs, obtained about 3.1 years after starting antiretroviral therapy. This receptor was taken from a woman in her thirties or forties with HIV.

As DNA, the CDR3 is TGTGCCAGCAGTTACTCGACCCGGGGAGGTCAGCCCCAGCATTTT. Translating gives CASSYSTRGGQPQHF. The chain recombines TRBV6-5 with TRBJ1-5; no clear D. Germline V gene data show CDR1 as MNHEY and CDR2 as SVGAGI. V was shortened by 0 bases and J by 6 bases, with 12 bases between the two germline ends. The CDR3 runs 15 residues.